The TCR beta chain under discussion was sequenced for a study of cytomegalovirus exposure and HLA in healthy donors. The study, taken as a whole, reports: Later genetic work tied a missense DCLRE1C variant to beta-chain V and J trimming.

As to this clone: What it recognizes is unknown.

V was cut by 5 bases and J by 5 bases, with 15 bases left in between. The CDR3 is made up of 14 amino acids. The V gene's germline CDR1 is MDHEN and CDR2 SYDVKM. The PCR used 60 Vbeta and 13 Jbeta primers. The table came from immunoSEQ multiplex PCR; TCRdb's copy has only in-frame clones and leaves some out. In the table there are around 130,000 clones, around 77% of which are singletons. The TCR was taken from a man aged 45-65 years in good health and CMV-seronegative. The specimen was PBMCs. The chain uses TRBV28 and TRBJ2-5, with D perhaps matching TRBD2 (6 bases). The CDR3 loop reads CASSIGGPGETQYF. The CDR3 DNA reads TGTGCCAGCAGTATCGGAGGGCCCGGGGAGACCCAGTACTTC.